Listed below are T cell receptor beta chains from one sample, sequenced in a study of Ad26.COV2.S vaccination and SARS-CoV-2 variants. Clones were read by immunoSEQ multiplex PCR, and TCRdb kept only the in-frame ones, dropping some. The data contain about 410,000 clones, around 91% of them seen just once; the ten biggest clones take up about 2%. The specimen comprised peripheral blood, sampled in a trial of Ad26.COV2.S vaccine versus placebo. Source of these receptors: a person between 18 and 65 years old who received the Ad26.COV2.S COVID-19 vaccine or a placebo. Each CDR3 is given with its conserved first and last residue. Each record gives: D gene, V gene, J gene, clone size, CDR3 DNA, CDR3 protein. D genes are given only for firm matches. The listing skips clone size in some rows; elsewhere it reads once, few, many or a size class.

>.|TRBV5-4|TRBJ1-1|.
TGTGCCAGCAGCTTGGAACTGGGCATGAACACTGAAGCTTTCTTT
CASSLELGMNTEAFF
>.|TRBV5-4|TRBJ2-7|.
TGTGCCAGCAGCTTGACGGGAGCGCCCCCCTACGAGCAGTACTTC
CASSLTGAPPYEQYF
>.|TRBV5-6|TRBJ2-3|.
TGTGCCAGCAGCCGTGAGGGCACAGATACGCAGTATTTT
CASSREGTDTQYF
>TRBD2|TRBV10-3|TRBJ2-5|once
TGTGCCGCTAGCGGGTTAGGGGAGGAGACCCAGTACTTC
CAASGLGEETQYF
>TRBD2|TRBV6-2/TRBV6-3|TRBJ2-5|.
TGTGCCAGCGGCCCTACTAGCGTAGGGACCCAGTACTTC
CASGPTSVGTQYF
>.|TRBV6-6|TRBJ2-1|.
TGTGCCAGCAGCTACGGGCGGGGTGAGCAGTTCTTC
CASSYGRGEQFF
>.|TRBV19|TRBJ2-4|.
TGTGCCAGTAGTATTCCGGGGTCCAAAAACATTCAGTACTTC
CASSIPGSKNIQYF
>.|TRBV7-6|TRBJ2-7|.
TGTGCCAGCAGCTCGGGGACCGAGCAGTACTTC
CASSSGTEQYF
>TRBD1|TRBV9|TRBJ2-3|.
TGTGCCAGCAGCCCAAGACAGGGGTCGCGCACAGATACGCAGTATTTT
CASSPRQGSRTDTQYF
>TRBD1|TRBV2|TRBJ2-1|.
TGTGCCAGCAGTGAATCCGGGACAGGATGGGATGAGCAGTTCTTC
CASSESGTGWDEQFF
>.|TRBV6-1|TRBJ2-7|.
TGTGCCAGCAGTGAATCATTCGGGGTCTACGAGCAGTACTTC
CASSESFGVYEQYF
>.|TRBV7-9|TRBJ2-1|.
TGTGCCAGCAGCTTAGGGGATGGGCAGTTCTTC
CASSLGDGQFF
>TRBD2|TRBV29-1|TRBJ2-7|.
TGCAGCGTCAGGGGGGTGGTAGCGGGAGGGTACGAGCAGTACTTC
CSVRGVVAGGYEQYF
>TRBD2|TRBV5-3|TRBJ2-7|.
TGTGCCAGAAGCTTAGGCGGGAGCTCCCCCTACGAGCAGTACTTC
CARSLGGSSPYEQYF
>TRBD1|TRBV5-1|TRBJ2-3|once
TGCGCCAGCAGCATACCGACAGGGGGGACAGATACGCAGTATTTT
CASSIPTGGTDTQYF
>TRBD2|TRBV5-1|TRBJ2-1|.
TGCGCCAGCAGCGAGAGCGGGAGCACCTACAATGAGCAGTTCTTC
CASSESGSTYNEQFF
>.|TRBV11-2|TRBJ2-5|.
TGTGCCAGCAGCTTAGTGCCGGGCAGGCAAGAGACCCAGTACTTC
CASSLVPGRQETQYF
>TRBD2|TRBV5-4|TRBJ2-2|.
TGTGCCAGCAGCGGACTAGCGGGAGGCCTCACCGGGGAGCTGTTTTTT
CASSGLAGGLTGELFF
>.|TRBV28|TRBJ1-4|once
TGTGCCAGCACCACAACTAATGAAAAACTGTTTTTT
CASTTTNEKLFF
>.|TRBV6-2/TRBV6-3|TRBJ2-1|.
TGTGCCAGCAGTTACGGGGTGGTATCCAATGAGCAGTTCTTC
CASSYGVVSNEQFF
>.|TRBV5-1|TRBJ1-4|.
TGCGCCAGCAGCCTCGGAGGGGGTGGTGAAAAACTGTTTTTT
CASSLGGGGEKLFF
>TRBD1|TRBV28|TRBJ1-2|.
TGTGCCAGCAGCGACAGGGCTGGCTACACCTTC
CASSDRAGYTF
>.|TRBV20-1|TRBJ2-7|once
TGCAGTGCTAGTGGTAGCAGGGGGGTCCGGGAGTCCTACGAGCAGTACTTC
CSASGSRGVRESYEQYF
>.|TRBV7-6|TRBJ2-7|.
TGTGCCAGCAGCTCACAGGGTCCTCCCGGCTACGAGCAGTACTTC
CASSSQGPPGYEQYF
>.|TRBV5-4|TRBJ2-5|.
TGTGCCAGCAGCTGGGGGCAGGGGTTACAAGAGACCCAGTACTTC
CASSWGQGLQETQYF
>.|TRBV20-1|TRBJ1-1|once
TGCAGTGCTAGAGAGGACACTGAAGCTTTCTTT
CSAREDTEAFF
>.|TRBV28|TRBJ2-7|.
TGTGCCAGCAGTCGACGGCGCAGAAACTACGAGCAGTACTTC
CASSRRRRNYEQYF
>.|TRBV6-1|TRBJ2-3|.
TGTGCCAGCAGTGTAACTAAGGGGTGGAAGGGCACAGATACGCAGTATTTT
CASSVTKGWKGTDTQYF
>TRBD1|TRBV27|TRBJ1-2|.
TGTGCCAGCAAAACAGGGGACCGCGGCTACACCTTC
CASKTGDRGYTF
>.|TRBV3-1/TRBV3-2|TRBJ1-2|.
TGTGCCAGCAGCCTCAAGGGAGGTGGCTACACCTTC
CASSLKGGGYTF
>.|TRBV10-3|TRBJ1-2|.
TGTGCCATCAGCGAGTCTTCCAGTTACTATGGCTACACCTTC
CAISESSSYYGYTF
>.|TRBV28|TRBJ1-2|.
TGTGCCAGCAGCCAACGGGGCTATGGCTACACCTTC
CASSQRGYGYTF
>TRBD2|TRBV10-3|TRBJ2-2|.
TGTGCCATCGGATTAGCGGGGACCGGGGAGCTGTTTTTT
CAIGLAGTGELFF
>.|TRBV5-4|TRBJ2-1|.
TGTGCCAGCAGCCCAGCGGGCGGGTACAATGAGCAGTTCTTC
CASSPAGGYNEQFF
>.|TRBV7-3|TRBJ2-2|.
TGTGCCAGCAGCTCCTACACCGGGGAGCTGTTTTTT
CASSSYTGELFF